This section outlines one TCR beta chain sequence together with its context. Its antigen remains unidentified. This sample is drawn from a study of a mutant IDH1 vaccine in newly diagnosed glioma. Study at large: Treated patients, averaging around 40 years, were 62.5% male and about 40% female. Study-wide findings and caveats: Among all patients, vaccine-induced immune responses occurred in roughly 95%.

Germline CDR1 is SQVTM and CDR2 is ANQGSEA. The junction had 7 bases not matched to a gene; V was cut back by 6 bases and J by 1 base. CDR3 size: 14 residues. Generated by immunoSEQ multiplex PCR, the TCRdb table keeps only in-frame clones and is missing some. The data show roughly 51,000 clones, with 80% to 85% seen just once and roughly 8.1% held by the top ten. As for time point: week 23, last vaccination. Topical imiquimod was applied with each vaccine dose, which held 300 ug of mutant IDH1 20-mer peptide. The rearrangement uses TRBV29-1 and TRBJ2-3, with 7 bases that match TRBD2. The clonotype was recovered from a woman aged 40 to 55 with glioma. Some clones in this sample may be carry-over from other donors' samples. This material consisted of PBMCs, taken from a glioma patient whose treatment included an IDH1 peptide vaccine. The CDR3 DNA sequence: TGCAGCGTGTCGGGGGGACCCCGCACAGATACGCAGTATTTT. As protein: CSVSGGPRTDTQYF.